This entry features one T cell receptor (beta chain) sequence. The method was immunoSEQ multiplex PCR; TCRdb's version includes in-frame clones alone and lacks a portion of them. The top ten clones hold roughly 2.6% of a sample with 150,000 to 200,000 clones, about 80% of them seen once. This record comes from a study of blood T cell repertoires in COVID-19. Unmatched junction bases numbered 13, after V lost 1 base and J lost 3 bases. Germline-derived CDR1 and CDR2 are LNHDA and SQIVND (reference sequence). The CDR3 has 19 amino acids. Material for sequencing was peripheral blood. This clonotype originated in a human donor with acute or convalescent COVID-19. The donor label of this sample is uncertain. J is TRBJ2-7 and V is TRBV19; 12 positions agree with TRBD1. As DNA, the CDR3 is TGTGCCAGTAGTATAGGGGCGGGACAGGGGGCCCCTTACTTCTACGAGCAGTACTTC. Translating gives CASSIGAGQGAPYFYEQYF.